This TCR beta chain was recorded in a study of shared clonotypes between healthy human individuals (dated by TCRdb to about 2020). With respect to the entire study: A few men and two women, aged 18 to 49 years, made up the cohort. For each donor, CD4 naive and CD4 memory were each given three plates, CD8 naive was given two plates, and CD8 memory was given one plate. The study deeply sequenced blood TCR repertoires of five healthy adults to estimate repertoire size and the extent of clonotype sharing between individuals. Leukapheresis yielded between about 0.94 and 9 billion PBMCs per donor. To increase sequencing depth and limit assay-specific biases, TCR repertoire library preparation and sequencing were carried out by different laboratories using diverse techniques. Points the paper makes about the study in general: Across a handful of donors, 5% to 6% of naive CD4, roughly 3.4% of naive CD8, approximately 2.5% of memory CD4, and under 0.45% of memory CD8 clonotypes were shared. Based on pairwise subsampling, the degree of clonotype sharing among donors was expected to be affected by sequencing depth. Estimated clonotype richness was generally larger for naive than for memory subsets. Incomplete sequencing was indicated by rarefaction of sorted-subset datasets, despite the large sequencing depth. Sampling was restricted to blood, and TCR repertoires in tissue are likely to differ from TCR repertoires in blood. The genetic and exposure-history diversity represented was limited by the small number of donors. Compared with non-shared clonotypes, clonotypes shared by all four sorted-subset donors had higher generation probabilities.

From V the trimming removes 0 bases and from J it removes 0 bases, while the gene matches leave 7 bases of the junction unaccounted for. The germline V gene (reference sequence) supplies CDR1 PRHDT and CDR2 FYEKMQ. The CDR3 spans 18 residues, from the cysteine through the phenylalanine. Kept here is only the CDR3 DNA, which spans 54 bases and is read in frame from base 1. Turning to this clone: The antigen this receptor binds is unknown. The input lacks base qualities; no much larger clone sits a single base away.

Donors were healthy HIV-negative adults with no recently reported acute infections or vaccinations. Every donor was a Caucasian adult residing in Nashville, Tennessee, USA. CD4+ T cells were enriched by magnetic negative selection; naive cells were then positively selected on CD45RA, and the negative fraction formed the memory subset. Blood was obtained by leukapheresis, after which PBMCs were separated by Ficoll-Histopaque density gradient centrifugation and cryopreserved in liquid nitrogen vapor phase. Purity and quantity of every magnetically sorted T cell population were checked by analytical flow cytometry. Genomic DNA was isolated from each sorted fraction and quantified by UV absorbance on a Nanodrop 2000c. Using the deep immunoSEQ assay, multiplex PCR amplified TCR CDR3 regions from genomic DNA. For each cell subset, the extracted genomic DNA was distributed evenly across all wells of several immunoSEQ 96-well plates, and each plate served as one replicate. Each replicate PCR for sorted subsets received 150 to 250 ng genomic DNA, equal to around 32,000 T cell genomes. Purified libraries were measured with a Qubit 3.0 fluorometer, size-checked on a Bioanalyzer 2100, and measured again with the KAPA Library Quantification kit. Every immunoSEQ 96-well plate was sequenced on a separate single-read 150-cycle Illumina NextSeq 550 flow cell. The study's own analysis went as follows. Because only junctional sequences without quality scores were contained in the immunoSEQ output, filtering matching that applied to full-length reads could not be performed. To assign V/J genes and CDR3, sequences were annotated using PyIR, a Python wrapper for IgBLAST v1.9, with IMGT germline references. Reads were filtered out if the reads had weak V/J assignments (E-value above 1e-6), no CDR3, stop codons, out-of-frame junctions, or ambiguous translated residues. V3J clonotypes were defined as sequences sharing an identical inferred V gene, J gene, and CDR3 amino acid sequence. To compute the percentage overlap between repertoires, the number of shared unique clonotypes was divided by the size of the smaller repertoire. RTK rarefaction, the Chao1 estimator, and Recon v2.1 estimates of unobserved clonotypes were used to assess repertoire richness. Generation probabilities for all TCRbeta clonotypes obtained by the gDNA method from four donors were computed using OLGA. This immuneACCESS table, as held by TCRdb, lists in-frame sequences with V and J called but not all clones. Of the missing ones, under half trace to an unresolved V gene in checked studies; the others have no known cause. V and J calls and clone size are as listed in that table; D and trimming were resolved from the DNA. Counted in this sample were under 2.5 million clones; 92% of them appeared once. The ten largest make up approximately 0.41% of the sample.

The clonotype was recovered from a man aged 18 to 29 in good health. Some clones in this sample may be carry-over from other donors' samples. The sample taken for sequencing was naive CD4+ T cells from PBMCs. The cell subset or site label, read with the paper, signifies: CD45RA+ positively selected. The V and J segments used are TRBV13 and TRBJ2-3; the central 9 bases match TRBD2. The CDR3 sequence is CASSLGLAGSLSTDTQYF. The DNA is TGTGCCAGCAGCTTAGGGCTAGCGGGATCCCTTAGCACAGATACGCAGTATTTT.